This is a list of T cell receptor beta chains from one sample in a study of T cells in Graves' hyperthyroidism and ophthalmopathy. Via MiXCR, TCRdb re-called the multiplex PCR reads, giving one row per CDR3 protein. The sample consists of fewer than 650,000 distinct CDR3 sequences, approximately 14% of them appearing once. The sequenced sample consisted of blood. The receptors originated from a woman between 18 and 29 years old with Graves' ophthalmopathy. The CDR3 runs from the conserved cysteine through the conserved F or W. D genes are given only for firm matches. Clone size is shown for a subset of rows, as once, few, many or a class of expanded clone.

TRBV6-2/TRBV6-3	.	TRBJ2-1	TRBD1	CASKVRTGGSYNEQFF	TGTGCCAGCAAGGTTCGGACAGGGGGCAGCTACAATGAGCAGTTCTTC
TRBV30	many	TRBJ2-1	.	CAWSVGASNNEQFF	TGTGCCTGGAGTGTAGGGGCTAGCAACAATGAGCAGTTCTTC
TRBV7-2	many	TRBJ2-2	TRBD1	CASSLVPGQGATGELFF	TGTGCCAGCAGCTTAGTACCGGGACAGGGGGCCACCGGGGAGCTGTTTTTT
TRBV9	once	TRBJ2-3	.	CASSVGLGGRDTQYF	TGTGCCAGCAGCGTAGGGTTGGGCGGTAGGGATACGCAGTATTTT
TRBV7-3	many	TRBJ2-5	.	CASSLSSGPQETQYF	TGTGCCAGCAGCTTAAGTTCCGGGCCCCAAGAGACCCAGTACTTC
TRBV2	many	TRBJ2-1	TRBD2	CASTVWGLAGVNEQFF	TGTGCCAGCACGGTGTGGGGACTAGCGGGAGTCAATGAGCAGTTCTTC
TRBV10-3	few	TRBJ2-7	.	CAIRPEGSYEQYF	TGTGCCATCAGACCGGAGGGATCCTACGAGCAGTACTTC
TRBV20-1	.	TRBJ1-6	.	CSARDRVPDNSPLHF	TGCAGTGCTAGAGACAGGGTCCCGGATAATTCACCCCTCCACTTT
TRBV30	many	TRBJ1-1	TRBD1	CAWDWTGVNTEAFF	TGTGCCTGGGACTGGACAGGAGTGAACACTGAAGCTTTCTTT
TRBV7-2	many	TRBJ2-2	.	CASTWGTSNTGELFF	TGTGCCAGCACCTGGGGGACCTCGAACACCGGGGAGCTGTTTTTT
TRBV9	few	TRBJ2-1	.	CASSPRLLDPEEQFF	TGTGCCAGCAGCCCTCGACTACTGGATCCGGAGGAGCAGTTCTTC
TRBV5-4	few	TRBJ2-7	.	CASSLEAYGSYEQYF	TGTGCCAGCAGCTTGGAAGCTTATGGAAGCTACGAGCAGTACTTC
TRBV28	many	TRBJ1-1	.	CASSLHRVNTEAFF	TGTGCCAGCAGTTTGCACAGGGTGAACACTGAAGCTTTCTTT
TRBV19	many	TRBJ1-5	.	CASSNLLRGSNQPQHF	TGTGCCAGTAGTAACTTGCTCAGGGGTAGCAATCAGCCCCAGCATTTT
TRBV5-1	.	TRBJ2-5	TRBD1	CASSFGQGVVETQYF	TGCGCCAGCAGCTTCGGACAGGGGGTGGTAGAGACCCAGTACTTC
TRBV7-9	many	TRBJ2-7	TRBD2	CASSSPGLAPNEQYF	TGTGCCAGCAGCTCACCGGGACTAGCTCCTAACGAGCAGTACTTC
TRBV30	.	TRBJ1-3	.	CAWSVWLISGNTIYF	TGTGCCTGGAGTGTCTGGCTGATCTCTGGAAACACCATATATTTT